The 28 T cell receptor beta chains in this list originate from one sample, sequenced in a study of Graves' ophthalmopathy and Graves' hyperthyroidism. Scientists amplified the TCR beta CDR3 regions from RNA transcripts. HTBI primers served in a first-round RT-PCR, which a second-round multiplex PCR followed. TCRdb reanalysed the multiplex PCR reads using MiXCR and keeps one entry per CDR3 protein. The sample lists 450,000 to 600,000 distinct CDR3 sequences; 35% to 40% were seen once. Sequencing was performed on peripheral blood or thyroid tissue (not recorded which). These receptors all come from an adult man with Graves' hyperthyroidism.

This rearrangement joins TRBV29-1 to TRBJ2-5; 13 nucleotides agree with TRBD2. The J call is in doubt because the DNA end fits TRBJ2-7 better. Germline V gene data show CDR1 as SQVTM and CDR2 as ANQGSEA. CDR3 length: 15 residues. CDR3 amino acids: CSVGGTSGVPYEQYF. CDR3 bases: TGCAGCGTTGGAGGGACTAGCGGGGTCCCCTACGAGCAGTACTTC.

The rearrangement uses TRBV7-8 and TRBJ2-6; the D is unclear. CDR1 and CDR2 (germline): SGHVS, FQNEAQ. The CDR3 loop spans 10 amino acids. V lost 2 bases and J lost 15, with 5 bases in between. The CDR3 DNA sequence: TGTGCCAGCAGCTTACACCCCCTGACTTTC. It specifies CASSLHPLTF.

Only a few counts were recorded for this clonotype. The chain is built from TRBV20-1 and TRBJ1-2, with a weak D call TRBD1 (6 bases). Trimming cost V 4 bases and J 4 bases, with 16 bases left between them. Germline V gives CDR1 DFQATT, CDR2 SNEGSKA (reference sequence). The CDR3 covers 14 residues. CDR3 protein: CSATSGVFGYGYTF. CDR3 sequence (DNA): TGCAGTGCTACGTCAGGGGTATTCGGCTATGGCTACACCTTC.

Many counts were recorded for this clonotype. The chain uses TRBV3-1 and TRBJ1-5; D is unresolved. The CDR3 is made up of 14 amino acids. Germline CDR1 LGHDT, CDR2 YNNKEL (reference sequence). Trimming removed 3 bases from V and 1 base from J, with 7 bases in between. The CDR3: CASSHVGSNQPQHF. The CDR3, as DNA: TGTGCCAGCAGCCACGTCGGGAGCAATCAGCCCCAGCATTTT.

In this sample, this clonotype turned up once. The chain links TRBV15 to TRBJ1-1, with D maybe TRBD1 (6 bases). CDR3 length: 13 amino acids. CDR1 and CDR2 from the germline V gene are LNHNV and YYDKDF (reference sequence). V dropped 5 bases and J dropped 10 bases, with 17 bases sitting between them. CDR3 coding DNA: TGTGCCACCAGCCACCCAGGAGGGACATTAGCTTTCTTT. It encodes CATSHPGGTLAFF.

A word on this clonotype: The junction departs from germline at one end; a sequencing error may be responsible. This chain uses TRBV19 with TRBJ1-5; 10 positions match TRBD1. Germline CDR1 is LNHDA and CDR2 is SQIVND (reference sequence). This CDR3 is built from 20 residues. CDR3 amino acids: CAGSTGSTGGGGTGNQPQHF. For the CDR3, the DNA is TGTGCCGGTAGTACCGGTTCGACAGGGGGCGGAGGGACGGGCAATCAGCCCCAGCATTTT.

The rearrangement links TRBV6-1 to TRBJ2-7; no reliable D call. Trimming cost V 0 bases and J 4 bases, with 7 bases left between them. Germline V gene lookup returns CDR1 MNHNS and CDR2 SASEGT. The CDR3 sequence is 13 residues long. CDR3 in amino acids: CASSEALLYEQYF. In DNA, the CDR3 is TGTGCCAGCAGTGAAGCCCTGCTTTACGAGCAGTACTTC.

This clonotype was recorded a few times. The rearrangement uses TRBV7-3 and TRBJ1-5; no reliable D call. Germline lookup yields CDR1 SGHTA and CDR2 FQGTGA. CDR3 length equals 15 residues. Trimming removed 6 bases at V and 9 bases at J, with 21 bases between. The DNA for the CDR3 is TGTGCCAGCAGTTTTCTTGAGGCAGGTTCGACGCCCCAGCATTTT. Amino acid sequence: CASSFLEAGSTPQHF.

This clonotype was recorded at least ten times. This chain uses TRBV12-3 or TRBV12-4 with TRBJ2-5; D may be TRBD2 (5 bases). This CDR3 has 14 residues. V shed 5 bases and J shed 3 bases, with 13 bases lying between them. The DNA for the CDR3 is TGTGCCAGCAGTCACCGGCTTAGCGAAGAGACCCAGTACTTC. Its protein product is CASSHRLSEETQYF.

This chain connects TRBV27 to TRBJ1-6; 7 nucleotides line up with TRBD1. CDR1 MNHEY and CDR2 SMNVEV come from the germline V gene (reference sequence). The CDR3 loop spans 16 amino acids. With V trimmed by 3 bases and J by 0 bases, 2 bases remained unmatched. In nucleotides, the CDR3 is TGTGCCAGCAGTTTTGGGACAGTCTCCTATAATTCACCCCTCCACTTT. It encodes CASSFGTVSYNSPLHF.

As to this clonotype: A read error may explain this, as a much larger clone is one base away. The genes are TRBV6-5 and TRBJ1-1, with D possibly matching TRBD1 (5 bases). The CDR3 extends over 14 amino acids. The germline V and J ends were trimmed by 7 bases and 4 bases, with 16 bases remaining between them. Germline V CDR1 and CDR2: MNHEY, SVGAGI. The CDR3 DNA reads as TGTGCCAGCAACGGTCGGGGGATGATCACTGAAGCTTTCTTT. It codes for CASNGRGMITEAFF.

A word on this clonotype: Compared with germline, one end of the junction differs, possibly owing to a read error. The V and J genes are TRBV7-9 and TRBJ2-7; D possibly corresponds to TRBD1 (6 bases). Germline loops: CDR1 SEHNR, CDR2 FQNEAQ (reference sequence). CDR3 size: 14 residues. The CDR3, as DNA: TGCGCCAGCAGCATCCGACAGGAACTCTTCAAGCACTACTTC. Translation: CASSIRQELFKHYF.

As DNA, the CDR3 is TGTGCCAGCAGCCAAGGCCGATATGAAGCTTTCTTT. Protein product: CASSQGRYEAFF. The chain carries TRBV3-1 and TRBJ1-1; D remains ambiguous. The CDR3 is 12 residues long. Germline CDR1 reads LGHDT; CDR2 reads YNNKEL (reference sequence). V lost 1 base, J lost 7 bases, and 7 bases lay in between.

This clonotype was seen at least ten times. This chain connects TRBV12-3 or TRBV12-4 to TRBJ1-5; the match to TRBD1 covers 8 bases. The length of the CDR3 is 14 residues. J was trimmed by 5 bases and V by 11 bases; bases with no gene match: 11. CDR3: CAGRDDRGYQPQHF. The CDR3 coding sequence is TGTGCCGGGCGGGATGACAGGGGTTATCAGCCCCAGCATTTT.

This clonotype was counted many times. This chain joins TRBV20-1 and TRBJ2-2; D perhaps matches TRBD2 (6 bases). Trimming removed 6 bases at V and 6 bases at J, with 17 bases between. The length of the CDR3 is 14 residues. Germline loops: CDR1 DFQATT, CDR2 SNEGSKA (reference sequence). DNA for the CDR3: TGCAGTGCATTCCGGGACTCGCCGCCCGGGGAGCTGTTTTTT. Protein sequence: CSAFRDSPPGELFF.

The CDR3 sequence: CASSDTGANVLTF. CDR3 DNA: TGTGCCAGCAGTGACACTGGGGCCAACGTCCTGACTTTC. V is TRBV2 and J is TRBJ2-6, with unresolved D. The V gene lost 3 bases and the J gene lost 2 bases, with 2 bases spanning the gap. In germline, CDR1 is SNHLY, CDR2 FYNNEI. CDR3 length: 13 amino acids.

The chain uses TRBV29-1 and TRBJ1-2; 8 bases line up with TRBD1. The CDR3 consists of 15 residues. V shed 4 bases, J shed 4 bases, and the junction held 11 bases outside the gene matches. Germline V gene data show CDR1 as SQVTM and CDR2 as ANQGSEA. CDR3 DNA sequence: TGCAGCGTTGTAGCGACTAGCGGGACAGGCTATGGCTACACCTTC. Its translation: CSVVATSGTGYGYTF.

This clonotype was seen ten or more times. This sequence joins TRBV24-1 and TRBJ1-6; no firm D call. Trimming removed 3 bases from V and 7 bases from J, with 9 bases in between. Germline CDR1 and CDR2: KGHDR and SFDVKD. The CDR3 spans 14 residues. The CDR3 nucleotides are TGTGCCACCAGTGATCCGGCACCGAATTCACCCCTCCACTTT. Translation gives CATSDPAPNSPLHF.

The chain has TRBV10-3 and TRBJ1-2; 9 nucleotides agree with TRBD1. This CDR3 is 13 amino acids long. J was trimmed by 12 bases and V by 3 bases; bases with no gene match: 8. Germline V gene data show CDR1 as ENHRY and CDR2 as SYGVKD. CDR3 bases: TGTGCCATCAGTGATTCCTACAGGACAGGGGACACCTTC. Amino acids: CAISDSYRTGDTF.

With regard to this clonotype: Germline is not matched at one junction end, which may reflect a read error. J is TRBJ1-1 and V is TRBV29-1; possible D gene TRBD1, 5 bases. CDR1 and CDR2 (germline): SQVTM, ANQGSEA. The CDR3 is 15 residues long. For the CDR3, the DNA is TGCAGCGTTGAGCCGTCAGGGTCCATGAACATTGAAGCTTTCTTT. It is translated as CSVEPSGSMNIEAFF.

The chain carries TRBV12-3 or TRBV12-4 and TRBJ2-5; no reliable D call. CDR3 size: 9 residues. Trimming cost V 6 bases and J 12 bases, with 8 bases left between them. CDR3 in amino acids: CASSTTEYF. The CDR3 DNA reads TGTGCCAGCAGCACAACAGAGTACTTC.

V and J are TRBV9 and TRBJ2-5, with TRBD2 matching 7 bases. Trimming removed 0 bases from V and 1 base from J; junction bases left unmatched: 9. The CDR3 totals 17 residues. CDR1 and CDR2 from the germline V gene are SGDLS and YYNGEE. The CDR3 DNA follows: TGTGCCAGCAGCGTAGCTCGGGACGGGGGGTTCCAAGAGACCCAGTACTTC. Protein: CASSVARDGGFQETQYF.

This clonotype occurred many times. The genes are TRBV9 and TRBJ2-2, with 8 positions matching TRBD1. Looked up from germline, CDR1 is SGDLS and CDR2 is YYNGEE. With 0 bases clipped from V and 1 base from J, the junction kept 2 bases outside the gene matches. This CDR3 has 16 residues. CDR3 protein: CASSVAGTGNTGELFF. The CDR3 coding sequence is TGTGCCAGCAGCGTAGCCGGGACAGGGAACACCGGGGAGCTGTTTTTT.

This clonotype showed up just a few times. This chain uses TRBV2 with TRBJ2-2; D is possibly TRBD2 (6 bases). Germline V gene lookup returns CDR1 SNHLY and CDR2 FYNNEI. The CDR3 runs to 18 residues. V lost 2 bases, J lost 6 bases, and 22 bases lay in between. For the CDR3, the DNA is TGTGCCAGCAGTGAAAGGGTAATTGGGCGGGATGGAGCCGGGGAGCTGTTTTTT. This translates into CASSERVIGRDGAGELFF. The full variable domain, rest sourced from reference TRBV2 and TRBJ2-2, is EPEVTQTPSHQVTQMGQEVILRCVPISNHLYFYWYRQILGQKVEFLVSFYNNEISEKSEIFDDQFSVERPDGSNFTLKIRSTKLEDSAMYFCASSERVIGRDGAGELFFGEGSRLTVL.

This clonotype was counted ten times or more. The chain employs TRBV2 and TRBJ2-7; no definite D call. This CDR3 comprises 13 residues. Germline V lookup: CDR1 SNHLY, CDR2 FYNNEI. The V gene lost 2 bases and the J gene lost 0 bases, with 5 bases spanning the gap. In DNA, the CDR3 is TGTGCCAGCAGTGAATGGGACTCCTACGAGCAGTACTTC. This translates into CASSEWDSYEQYF.

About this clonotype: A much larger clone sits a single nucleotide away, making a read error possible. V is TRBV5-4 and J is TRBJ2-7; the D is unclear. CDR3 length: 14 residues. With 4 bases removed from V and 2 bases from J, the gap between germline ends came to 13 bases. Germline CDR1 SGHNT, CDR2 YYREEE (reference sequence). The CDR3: CASSLRLGTYEQYF. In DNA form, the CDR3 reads TGTGCCAGCAGCCTCCGGCTAGGAACCTACGAGCAGTACTTC.

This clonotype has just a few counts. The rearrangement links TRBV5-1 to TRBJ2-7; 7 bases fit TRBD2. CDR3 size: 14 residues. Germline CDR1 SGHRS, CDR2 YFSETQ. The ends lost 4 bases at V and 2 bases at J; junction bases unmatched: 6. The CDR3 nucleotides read TGCGCCAGCAGCGTTGGGGCGGGGGCCTACGAGCAGTACTTC. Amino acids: CASSVGAGAYEQYF.

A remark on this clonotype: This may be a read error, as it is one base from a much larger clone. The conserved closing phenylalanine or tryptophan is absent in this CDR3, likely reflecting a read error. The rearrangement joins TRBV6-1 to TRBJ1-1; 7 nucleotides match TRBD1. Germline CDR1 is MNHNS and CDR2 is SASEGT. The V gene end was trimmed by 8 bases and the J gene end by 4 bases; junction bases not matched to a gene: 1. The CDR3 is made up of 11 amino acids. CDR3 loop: CASDRATEAFL. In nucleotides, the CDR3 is TGTGCCAGCGACAGGGCCACTGAAGCTTTCCTT.